This note documents a single T cell receptor beta chain sequence. This clone was recorded a few times. Its cognate antigen has yet to be identified. No much larger clonotype is one base removed from it; base qualities were not supplied. The CDR3 contains 14 residues, cysteine and phenylalanine counted. The sequence is cut down to CDR3 DNA, 42 bases in frame from base 1. V trim: 6 bases; J trim: 3 bases; unmatched bases: 6. Sequences LGHDT (CDR1) and YNNKEL (CDR2) are obtained from the germline V gene (reference sequence). The data were obtained in a study of blood T cell repertoires in COVID-19 (dated by TCRdb to about 2020). About the investigation overall: The collaborator samples originated in the United States, Italy and Spain and spanned the acute and convalescent phases of COVID-19. The dataset comprised deeply sampled blood TCRbeta repertoires from subjects exposed to, actively infected with, or recovered from COVID-19. The samples were drawn from the first 160 participants of the ongoing ImmuneRACE study and from roughly 1,300 subjects provided by 6 global collaborators. The material from the prospective study consisted of cDNA or gDNA derived from T cells, B-cell-depleted T cells, or PBMCs. Where HLA class I and class II types were available, the types were taken from metadata supplied by the sample provider, not from assay-based typing. Nearly every sample came with metadata listing a de-identified subject ID, COVID-19 status, age in years and sex. The repertoires were released in a freely available public database intended as a resource for research on the immune response to SARS-CoV-2.

The immunoSEQ Assay, a bias-controlled multiplex PCR, was used to amplify TCRbeta CDR3 regions from genomic DNA. As for the authors' bioinformatics: The number of nucleated cells in each sample was estimated from the amplification of reference gene primers within the assay. Sequence reads were collapsed and filtered to measure the absolute abundance of every unique TCRbeta CDR3 rearrangement. Productive Simpson clonality was computed per sample as the square root of Simpson's diversity index over productive rearrangements. The clones in this table, taken by TCRdb from immuneACCESS, are in-frame only. Not every clone is retained; where verified, under half of the shortfall comes from an unresolved V gene, and the cause of the rest is unknown. V, J and clone size are those of that table, while D and trimming were read from the DNA. This sample lists 160,000 or so clones; approximately 84% were detected once. Clones ranked in the top ten supply approximately 15% of the sample.

Each collaborating institution followed its own protocols to collect whole blood in K2EDTA tubes. For TCRbeta analysis, collaborator samples were shipped as frozen whole blood, as isolated PBMCs, or as DNA extracted from either sample type. Overall results and qualifications from the work: Clinical and demographic metadata were provided uncurated, with the amount varying by source and participant.

This receptor was identified in a woman at least 80 years old with acute or convalescent COVID-19. Sequencing was carried out using peripheral blood. The V and J segments used are TRBV3-1 (or the pseudogene TRBV3-2) and TRBJ1-2, with 8 bases aligning to TRBD1. The CDR3 region: CASSSRGQDYGYTF. The nucleotides are TGTGCCAGCAGTTCCAGGGGGCAAGACTATGGCTACACCTTC.